Listed below are T cell receptor beta chains from one sample, sequenced in a study of T cells in localized non-small cell lung cancer. Clones were sequenced by immunoSEQ multiplex PCR, and TCRdb holds only the in-frame ones, with some missing. The sample includes more than 35,000 clones, more than 80% of them seen just once. Here the sequenced sample was peripheral blood, taken before any cancer treatment. These receptors were collected from a female donor of 60 years or more with stage I lung adenocarcinoma. CDR3s include the opening cysteine and the closing phenylalanine or tryptophan. A D gene is named only where the DNA matches it firmly. Part of the rows lack a size; the others show once, few, many or a class for expanded clones.

clone_size	j_call	d_call	v_call	cdr3_aa	cdr3_nt
NA	TRBJ2-1	TRBD2	TRBV2	CASRPGGARYNEQFF	TGTGCCAGCAGGCCGGGGGGGGCAAGATACAATGAGCAGTTCTTC
NA	TRBJ2-1	TRBD1	TRBV11-3	CASSPGQEYNEQFF	TGTGCCAGCAGCCCGGGACAGGAGTACAATGAGCAGTTCTTC
NA	TRBJ1-1	NA	TRBV19	CASNIGQENTEAFF	TGTGCCAGTAATATAGGGCAAGAGAACACTGAAGCTTTCTTT
once	TRBJ2-1	NA	TRBV19	CASRATGGNEQFF	TGTGCCAGTAGAGCGACCGGCGGAAATGAGCAGTTCTTC
once	TRBJ1-5	NA	TRBV27	CASSLFPPGNFRQPQHF	TGTGCCAGCAGTTTATTCCCGCCAGGGAATTTTAGGCAGCCCCAGCATTTT
NA	TRBJ1-5	TRBD1	TRBV7-8	CASSSLGDRVSNQPQHF	TGTGCCAGCAGCTCCCTGGGGGACAGGGTTAGCAATCAGCCCCAGCATTTT
NA	TRBJ1-3	NA	TRBV6-5	CASSYNPGGNTIYF	TGTGCCAGCAGTTACAACCCGGGTGGAAACACCATATATTTT
NA	TRBJ1-1	NA	TRBV25-1	CASNTGTDEAFF	TGTGCCAGCAATACGGGGACGGACGAAGCTTTCTTT
NA	TRBJ1-5	NA	TRBV7-2	CASRVGGGLGNQPQHF	TGTGCCAGCAGGGTAGGGGGGGGTTTGGGCAATCAGCCCCAGCATTTT
NA	TRBJ1-5	NA	TRBV19	CASSIDWGSNQPQHF	TGTGCCAGTAGTATAGATTGGGGTTCCAATCAGCCCCAGCATTTT